These 14 T cell receptor beta chains originate from one sample sequenced in a study of blood T cell repertoires in COVID-19. The data were produced by immunoSEQ multiplex PCR, yet TCRdb's version contains in-frame clones alone and is incomplete. Found here are over 150,000 clones, over 80% of them singletons; the top ten hold roughly 8.8%. The sequencing sample was made of peripheral blood. All receptors derive from an elderly woman with COVID-19, enrolled during active disease.

This chain joins TRBV3-1 (or the pseudogene TRBV3-2) and TRBJ1-3, with a possible D match to TRBD1 (5 bases). The CDR3 has 13 residues. Germline CDR1 LGHDT, CDR2 YNNKEL (reference sequence). Trimming stripped 10 bases from V and 0 bases from J, with 10 bases between. CDR3 nucleotide sequence: TGTGCCACCCAGGGTACCTCTGGAAACACCATATATTTT. Translation: CATQGTSGNTIYF.

This chain links TRBV7-8 with TRBJ1-1, with 7 bases lining up with TRBD1. This CDR3 region has 16 residues. Germline V gene data show CDR1 as SGHVS and CDR2 as FQNEAQ. V lost 1 base to trimming and J lost 1 base; unmatched junction nucleotides: 6. In nucleotides, the CDR3 is TGTGCCAGCAGCTTAGGCCCACAGGGGACGAACACTGAAGCTTTCTTT. Translation gives CASSLGPQGTNTEAFF.

The gene calls are TRBV5-1 and TRBJ2-7, with D possibly TRBD1 on 6 matching bases. This CDR3 has 14 residues. V was clipped by 0 bases and J by 7 bases, with 14 bases between them. Germline V gene sequence: CDR1 SGHRS, CDR2 YFSETQ. CDR3 nucleotide sequence: TGCGCCAGCAGCTTGGTAGCAGGGGCTGGTGAGCAGTACTTC. The encoded protein is CASSLVAGAGEQYF.

This chain links TRBV15 with TRBJ2-7; 7 nucleotides match TRBD1. In germline, CDR1 is LNHNV, CDR2 YYDKDF (reference sequence). The CDR3 covers 15 residues. J gave up 5 bases and V 5 bases, and 12 bases lay outside the gene matches. The DNA of the CDR3 is TGTGCCACCAGCTTTGCCGAGACAGGGTTGGACGAGCAGTACTTC. This sequence encodes CATSFAETGLDEQYF.

The chain carries TRBV27 and TRBJ2-7; the match to TRBD2 covers 12 bases. Germline CDR1 MNHEY, CDR2 SMNVEV (reference sequence). Trimming cost V 7 bases and J 3 bases; bases outside gene matches: 10. This CDR3 is built from 16 residues. For the CDR3, the DNA is TGTGCCAGCAAGGTGGGGAAGACTAGCGGGAGCTACGAGCAGTACTTC. It yields the protein CASKVGKTSGSYEQYF.

This sequence joins TRBV18 and TRBJ2-3; perhaps TRBD2 as D (6 bases). There are 16 residues in the CDR3. Germline V gene sequence: CDR1 KGHSH, CDR2 LQKENI. V lost 1 base and J lost 4, with 15 bases in between. The CDR3 loop is CASSPQPTSRADTQYF. For the CDR3, the DNA is TGTGCCAGCTCACCACAGCCGACTAGTCGAGCAGATACGCAGTATTTT.

This clone was detected once. The gene calls are TRBV27 and TRBJ2-1, with TRBD1 matching over 11 bases. This CDR3 comprises 15 residues. J was trimmed by 9 bases and V by 6 bases; bases with no gene match: 10. Germline values: CDR1 MNHEY, CDR2 SMNVEV (reference sequence). The CDR3 nucleotides are TGTGCCAGCAGCTGGAGCCCCGGGACAGGGGGTGAGCAGTTCTTC. Its translation is CASSWSPGTGGEQFF.

The chain recombines TRBV2 with TRBJ1-1; unclear D gene. The CDR3 extends over 13 amino acids. Germline V gene sequence: CDR1 SNHLY, CDR2 FYNNEI. With 4 bases removed from V and 4 bases from J, the gap between germline ends came to 10 bases. The CDR3 protein is CASSGEGVTEAFF. The CDR3 DNA reads TGTGCCAGCAGTGGCGAGGGCGTCACTGAAGCTTTCTTT. Drawing the rest from reference TRBV2 and TRBJ1-1, the complete variable domain is EPEVTQTPSHQVTQMGQEVILRCVPISNHLYFYWYRQILGQKVEFLVSFYNNEISEKSEIFDDQFSVERPDGSNFTLKIRSTKLEDSAMYFCASSGEGVTEAFFGQGTRLTVV.

This clone was seen a handful of times. The chain joins TRBV7-2 to TRBJ1-1; D remains unclear. V lost 6 bases to trimming and J lost 4 bases, with 9 bases between them. The CDR3 length is 12 residues. Germline assignment: CDR1 SGHTA and CDR2 FQGNSA. In nucleotides, the CDR3 is TGTGCCAGCAGAGACGCGGGCACTGAAGCTTTCTTT. Its translation: CASRDAGTEAFF.

The chain links TRBV11-2 to TRBJ2-3; D gene unclear. Trimming pared 5 bases from V and 7 bases from J, leaving 16 bases between. Germline V gives CDR1 SGHAT, CDR2 FQNNGV. The CDR3 spans 14 residues. CDR3 nucleotide sequence: TGTGCCAGCAGCCCCGTCATACTCCTCAATACGCAGTATTTT. Protein sequence: CASSPVILLNTQYF.

The count of this clone is one. The chain combines TRBV11-2 with TRBJ1-2; D gene unclear. Germline values: CDR1 SGHAT, CDR2 FQNNGV. V was trimmed by 2 bases and J by 4 bases, leaving 11 bases between them. The CDR3 covers 14 residues. CDR3 nucleotides: TGTGCCAGCAGCTTATCGGGAAGCCTCTATGGCTACACCTTC. Translated: CASSLSGSLYGYTF.

Only a few counts were recorded for this clone. This chain joins TRBV12-3 or TRBV12-4 and TRBJ2-7; 7 nucleotides agree with TRBD1. J lost 6 bases, V lost 5 bases, and 7 bases had no gene match. The CDR3 loop spans 13 amino acids. The CDR3 reads CASSPTTGLEQYF. In nucleotides, the CDR3 is TGTGCCAGCAGTCCTACGACAGGGCTCGAGCAGTACTTC.

The rearrangement links TRBV6-5 to TRBJ1-5; unclear D gene. CDR3 length: 13 residues. Germline V gene lookup returns CDR1 MNHEY and CDR2 SVGAGI. V shed 6 bases and J shed 1 base, with 7 bases lying between them. This CDR3 is CASRRRSNQPQHF. As DNA, the CDR3 is TGTGCCAGCAGACGGCGGAGCAATCAGCCCCAGCATTTT.

The chain combines TRBV7-3 with TRBJ2-2, with D hard to call. The V end was cut by 5 bases, the J end by 5 bases, with 6 bases between. This CDR3 is built from 12 residues. CDR1 is SGHTA, CDR2 FQGTGA, per germline. The CDR3 bases are TGTGCCAGCAGCCTCCTGACCGGGGAGCTGTTTTTT. Translating it yields CASSLLTGELFF.